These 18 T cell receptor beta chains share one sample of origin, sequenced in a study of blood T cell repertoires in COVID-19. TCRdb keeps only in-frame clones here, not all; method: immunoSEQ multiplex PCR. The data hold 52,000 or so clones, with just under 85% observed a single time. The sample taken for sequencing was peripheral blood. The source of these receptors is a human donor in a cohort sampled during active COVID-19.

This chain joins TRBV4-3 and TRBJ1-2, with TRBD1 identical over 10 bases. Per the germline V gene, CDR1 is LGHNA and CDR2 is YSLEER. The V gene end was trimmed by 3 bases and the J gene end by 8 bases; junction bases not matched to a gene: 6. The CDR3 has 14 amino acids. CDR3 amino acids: CASSQRQGAVGYTF. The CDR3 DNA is TGCGCCAGCAGCCAGAGACAGGGGGCGGTAGGCTACACCTTC.

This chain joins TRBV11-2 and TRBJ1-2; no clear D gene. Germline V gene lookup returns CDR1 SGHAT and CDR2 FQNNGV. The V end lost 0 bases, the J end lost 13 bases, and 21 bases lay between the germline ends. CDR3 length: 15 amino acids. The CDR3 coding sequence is TGTGCCAGCAGCTTAGAGGGCCCCGGAGGAGGGTTAGGCACCTTC. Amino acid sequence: CASSLEGPGGGLGTF.

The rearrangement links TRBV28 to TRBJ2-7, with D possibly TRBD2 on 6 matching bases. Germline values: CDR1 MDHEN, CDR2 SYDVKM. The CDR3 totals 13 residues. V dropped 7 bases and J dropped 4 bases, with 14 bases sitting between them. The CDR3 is CASNPSGEYEQYF. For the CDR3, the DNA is TGTGCCAGCAACCCATCGGGGGAGTACGAGCAGTACTTC.

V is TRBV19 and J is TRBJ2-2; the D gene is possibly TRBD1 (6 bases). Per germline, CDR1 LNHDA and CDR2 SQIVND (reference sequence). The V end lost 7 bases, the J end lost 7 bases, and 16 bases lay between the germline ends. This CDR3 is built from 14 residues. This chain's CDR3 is CASKEAGVVGELFF. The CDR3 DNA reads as TGTGCCAGTAAAGAGGCAGGGGTTGTCGGGGAGCTGTTTTTT.

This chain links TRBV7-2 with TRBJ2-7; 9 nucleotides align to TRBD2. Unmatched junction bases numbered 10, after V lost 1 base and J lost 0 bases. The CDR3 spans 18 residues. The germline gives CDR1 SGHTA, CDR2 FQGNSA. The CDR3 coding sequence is TGTGCCAGCAGCTTAGAATTGGTGGCTAGCGGGAACTCCTACGAGCAGTACTTC. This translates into CASSLELVASGNSYEQYF.

The CDR3 region is CASSPPRAGGRYEQYF. CDR3 nucleotides: TGTGCCAGCAGCCCCCCCCGGGCGGGAGGGAGATACGAGCAGTACTTC. The rearrangement links TRBV11-2 to TRBJ2-7; 9 bases agree with TRBD2. CDR3 length: 16 residues. The junction had 12 bases not matched to a gene; V was cut back by 5 bases and J by 4 bases. CDR1 and CDR2 from the germline V gene are SGHAT and FQNNGV.

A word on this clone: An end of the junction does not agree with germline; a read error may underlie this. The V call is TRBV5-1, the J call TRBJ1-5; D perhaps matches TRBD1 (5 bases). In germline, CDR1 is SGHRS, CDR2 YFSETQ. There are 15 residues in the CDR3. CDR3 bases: TGCGCCAGCAGCTTGGAGGGGACTCAGGGCCAGCTCCAGCATTTT. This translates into CASSLEGTQGQLQHF.

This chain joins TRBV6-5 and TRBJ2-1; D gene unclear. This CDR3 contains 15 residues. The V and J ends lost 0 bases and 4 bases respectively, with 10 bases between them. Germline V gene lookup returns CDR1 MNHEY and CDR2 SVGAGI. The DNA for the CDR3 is TGTGCCAGCAGTTACTCGAGTTTCTCGTACAATGAGCAGTTCTTC. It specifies CASSYSSFSYNEQFF.

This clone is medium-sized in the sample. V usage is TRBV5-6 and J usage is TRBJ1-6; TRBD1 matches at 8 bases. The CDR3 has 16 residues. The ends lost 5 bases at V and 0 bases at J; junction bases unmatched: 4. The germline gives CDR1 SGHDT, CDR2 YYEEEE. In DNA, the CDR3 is TGTGCCAGCAGTAGACAGGGGAGCTCCTATAATTCACCCCTCCACTTT. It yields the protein CASSRQGSSYNSPLHF.

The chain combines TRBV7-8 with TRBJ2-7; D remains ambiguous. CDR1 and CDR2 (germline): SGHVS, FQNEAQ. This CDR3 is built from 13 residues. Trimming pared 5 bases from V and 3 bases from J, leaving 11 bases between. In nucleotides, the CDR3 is TGTGCCAGCAGCCCTTTTCAACTCTACGAGCAGTACTTC. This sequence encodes CASSPFQLYEQYF.

The CDR3 DNA reads TGTGCCAGCAGTTGGGGAGCGATGGCTGAGCAGTTCTTC. It specifies CASSWGAMAEQFF. The rearrangement uses TRBV2 and TRBJ2-1; perhaps TRBD2 as D (5 bases). The germline V and J ends were trimmed by 5 bases and 9 bases, with 14 bases remaining between them. Germline V gene sequence: CDR1 SNHLY, CDR2 FYNNEI. The CDR3 length is 13 residues.

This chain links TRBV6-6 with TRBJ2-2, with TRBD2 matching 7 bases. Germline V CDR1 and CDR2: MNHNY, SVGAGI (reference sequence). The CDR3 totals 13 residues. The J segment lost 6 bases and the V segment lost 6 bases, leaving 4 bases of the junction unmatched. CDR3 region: CASRAGGAGELFF. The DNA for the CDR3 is TGTGCCAGCAGAGCTGGGGGGGCCGGGGAGCTGTTTTTT.

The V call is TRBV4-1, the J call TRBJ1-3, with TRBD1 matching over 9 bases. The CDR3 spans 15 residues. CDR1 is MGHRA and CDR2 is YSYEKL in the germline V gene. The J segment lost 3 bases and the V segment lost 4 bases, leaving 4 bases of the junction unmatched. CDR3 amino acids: CASSPGQGDGNTIYF. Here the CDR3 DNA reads TGCGCCAGCAGCCCGGGACAGGGTGATGGAAACACCATATATTTT.

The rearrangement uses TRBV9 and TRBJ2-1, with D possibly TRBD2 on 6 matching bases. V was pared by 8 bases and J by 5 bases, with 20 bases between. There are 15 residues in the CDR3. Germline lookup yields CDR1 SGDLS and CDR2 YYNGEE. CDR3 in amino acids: CASTNLGTGDNEQFF. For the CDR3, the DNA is TGTGCCAGTACCAACCTCGGGACTGGAGACAATGAGCAGTTCTTC.

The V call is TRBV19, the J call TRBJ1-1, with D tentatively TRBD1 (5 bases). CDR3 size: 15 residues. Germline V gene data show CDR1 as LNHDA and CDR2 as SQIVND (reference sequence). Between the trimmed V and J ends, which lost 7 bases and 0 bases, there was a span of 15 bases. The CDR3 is CASKKEGPMNTEAFF. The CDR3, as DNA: TGTGCCAGTAAAAAGGAGGGACCGATGAACACTGAAGCTTTCTTT.

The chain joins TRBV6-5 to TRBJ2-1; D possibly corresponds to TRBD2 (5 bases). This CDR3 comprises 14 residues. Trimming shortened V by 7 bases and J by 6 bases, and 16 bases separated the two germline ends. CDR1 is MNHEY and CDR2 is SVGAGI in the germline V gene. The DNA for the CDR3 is TGTGCCAGCATACTAGACCCCAATAGCAATGAGCAGTTCTTC. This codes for CASILDPNSNEQFF.

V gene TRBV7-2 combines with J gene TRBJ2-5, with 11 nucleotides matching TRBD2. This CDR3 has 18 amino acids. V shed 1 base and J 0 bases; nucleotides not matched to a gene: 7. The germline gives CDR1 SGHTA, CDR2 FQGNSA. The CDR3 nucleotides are TGTGCCAGCAGCTTAGTATCTAGCGGGAGGTCGAACCAAGAGACCCAGTACTTC. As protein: CASSLVSSGRSNQETQYF.

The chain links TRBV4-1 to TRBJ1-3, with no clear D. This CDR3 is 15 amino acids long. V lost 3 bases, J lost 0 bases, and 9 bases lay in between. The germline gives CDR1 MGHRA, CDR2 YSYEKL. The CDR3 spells CASSQLPGSGNTIYF. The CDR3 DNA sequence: TGCGCCAGCAGCCAGCTACCAGGCTCTGGAAACACCATATATTTT.